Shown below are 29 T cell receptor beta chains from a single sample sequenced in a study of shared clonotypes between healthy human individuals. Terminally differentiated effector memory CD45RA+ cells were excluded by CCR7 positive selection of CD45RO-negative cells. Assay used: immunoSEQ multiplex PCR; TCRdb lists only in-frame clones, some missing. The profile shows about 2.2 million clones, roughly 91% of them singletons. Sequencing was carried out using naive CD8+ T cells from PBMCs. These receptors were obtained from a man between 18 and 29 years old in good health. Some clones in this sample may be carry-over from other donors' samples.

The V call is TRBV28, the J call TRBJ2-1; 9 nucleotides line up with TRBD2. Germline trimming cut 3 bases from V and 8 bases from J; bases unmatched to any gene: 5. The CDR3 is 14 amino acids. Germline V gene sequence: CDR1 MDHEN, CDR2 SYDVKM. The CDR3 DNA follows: TGTGCCAGCAGTTTTGGGGGACTAGCTGATGAGCAGTTCTTC. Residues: CASSFGGLADEQFF.

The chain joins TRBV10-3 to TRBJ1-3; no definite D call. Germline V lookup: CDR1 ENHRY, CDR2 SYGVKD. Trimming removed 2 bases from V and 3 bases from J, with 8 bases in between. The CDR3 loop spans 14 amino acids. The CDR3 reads CAISERTGGNTIYF. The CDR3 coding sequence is TGTGCCATCAGTGAGCGGACTGGTGGAAACACCATATATTTT.

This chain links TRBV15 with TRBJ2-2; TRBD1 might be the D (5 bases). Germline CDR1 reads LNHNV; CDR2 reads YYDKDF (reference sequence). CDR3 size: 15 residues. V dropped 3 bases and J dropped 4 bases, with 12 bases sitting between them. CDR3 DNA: TGTGCCACCAGCAGGGCAAGGGGCATCACCGGGGAGCTGTTTTTT. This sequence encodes CATSRARGITGELFF.

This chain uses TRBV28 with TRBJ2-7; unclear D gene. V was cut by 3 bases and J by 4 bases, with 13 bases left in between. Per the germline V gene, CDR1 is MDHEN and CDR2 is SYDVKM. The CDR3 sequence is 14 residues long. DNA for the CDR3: TGTGCCAGCAGTTTCGTGGCGGTGGGGTACGAGCAGTACTTC. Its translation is CASSFVAVGYEQYF.

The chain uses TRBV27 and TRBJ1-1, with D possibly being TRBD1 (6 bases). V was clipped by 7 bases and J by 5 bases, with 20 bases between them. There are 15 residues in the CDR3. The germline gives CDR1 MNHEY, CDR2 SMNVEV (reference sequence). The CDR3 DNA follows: TGTGCCAGCACCATGGTAGGGGGGCGAACAACTGAAGCTTTCTTT. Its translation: CASTMVGGRTTEAFF.

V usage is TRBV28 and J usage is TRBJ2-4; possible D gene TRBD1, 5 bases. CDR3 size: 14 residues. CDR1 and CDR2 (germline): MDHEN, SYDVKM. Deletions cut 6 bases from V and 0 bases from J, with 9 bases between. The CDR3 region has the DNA TGTGCCAGCAGGCCAGGGAAAGCCAAAAACATTCAGTACTTC. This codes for CASRPGKAKNIQYF.

The CDR3 here is CASSHTGLGDTEAFF. CDR3 bases: TGTGCCAGCAGCCACACAGGGCTGGGCGACACTGAAGCTTTCTTT. This chain links TRBV7-2 with TRBJ1-1; weak D call: TRBD1 (6 bases). This CDR3 contains 15 residues. Germline V CDR1 and CDR2: SGHTA, FQGNSA. Trimming took 5 bases from V and 3 from J, leaving 16 bases between them.

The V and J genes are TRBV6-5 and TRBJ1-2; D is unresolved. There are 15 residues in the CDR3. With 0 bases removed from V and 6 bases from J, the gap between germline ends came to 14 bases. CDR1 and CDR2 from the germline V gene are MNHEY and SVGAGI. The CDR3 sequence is CASSYSSFGEDGYTF. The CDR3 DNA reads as TGTGCCAGCAGTTACTCGAGTTTCGGGGAGGATGGCTACACCTTC.

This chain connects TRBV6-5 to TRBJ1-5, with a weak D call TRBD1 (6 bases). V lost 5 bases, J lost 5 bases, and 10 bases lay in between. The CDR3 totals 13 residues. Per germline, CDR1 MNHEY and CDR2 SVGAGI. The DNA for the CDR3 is TGTGCCAGCAGTGGACAGCGTTATCAGCCCCAGCATTTT. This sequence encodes CASSGQRYQPQHF.

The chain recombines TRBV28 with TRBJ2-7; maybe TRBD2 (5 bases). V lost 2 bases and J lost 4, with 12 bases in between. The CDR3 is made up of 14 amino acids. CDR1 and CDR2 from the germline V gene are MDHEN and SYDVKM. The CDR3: CASSLLPRGYEQYF. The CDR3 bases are TGTGCCAGCAGTTTACTCCCCCGAGGGTACGAGCAGTACTTC.

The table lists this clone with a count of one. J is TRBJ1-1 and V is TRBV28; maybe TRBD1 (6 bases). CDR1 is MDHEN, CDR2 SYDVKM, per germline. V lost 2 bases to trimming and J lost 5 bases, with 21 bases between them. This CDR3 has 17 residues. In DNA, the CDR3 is TGTGCCAGCAGTTTAGATTTCGGGGGGCGAGTAGAAACTGAAGCTTTCTTT. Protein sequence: CASSLDFGGRVETEAFF. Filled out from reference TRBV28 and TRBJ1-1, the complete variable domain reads DVKVTQSSRYLVKRTGEKVFLECVQDMDHENMFWYRQDPGLGLRLIYFSYDVKMKEKGDIPEGYSVSREKKERFSLILESASTNQTSMYLCASSLDFGGRVETEAFFGQGTRLTVV.

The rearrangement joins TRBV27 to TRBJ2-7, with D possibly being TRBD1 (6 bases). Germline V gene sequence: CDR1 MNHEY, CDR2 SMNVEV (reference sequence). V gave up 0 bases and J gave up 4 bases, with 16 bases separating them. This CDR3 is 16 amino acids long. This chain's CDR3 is CASSLSPLGQLYEQYF. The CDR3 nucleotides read TGTGCCAGCAGTTTATCCCCCCTCGGACAGTTGTACGAGCAGTACTTC.

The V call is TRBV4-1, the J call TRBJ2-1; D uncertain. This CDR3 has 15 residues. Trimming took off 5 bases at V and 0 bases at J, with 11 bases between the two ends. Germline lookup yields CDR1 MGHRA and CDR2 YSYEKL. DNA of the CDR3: TGCGCCAGCAGCACGACCGTTAGCTCCTACAATGAGCAGTTCTTC. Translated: CASSTTVSSYNEQFF.

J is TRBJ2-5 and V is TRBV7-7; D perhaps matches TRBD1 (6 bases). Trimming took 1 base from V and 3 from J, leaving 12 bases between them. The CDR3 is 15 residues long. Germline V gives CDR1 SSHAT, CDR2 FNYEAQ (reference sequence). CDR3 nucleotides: TGTGCCAGCAGCTTAGATTTACCAGGGGAAGAGACCCAGTACTTC. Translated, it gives CASSLDLPGEETQYF. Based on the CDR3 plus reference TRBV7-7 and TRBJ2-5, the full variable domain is GAGVSQSPRYKVTKRGQDVTLRCDPISSHATLYWYQQALGQGPEFLTYFNYEAQPDKSGLPSDRFSAERPEGSISTLTIQRTEQRDSAMYRCASSLDLPGEETQYFGPGTRLLVL.

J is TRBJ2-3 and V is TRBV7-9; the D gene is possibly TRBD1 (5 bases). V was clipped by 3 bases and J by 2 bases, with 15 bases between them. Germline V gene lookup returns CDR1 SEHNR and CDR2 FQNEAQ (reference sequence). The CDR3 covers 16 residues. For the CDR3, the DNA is TGTGCCAGCAGCTTTAAGGCAGGGTTAACCACAGATACGCAGTATTTT. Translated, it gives CASSFKAGLTTDTQYF.

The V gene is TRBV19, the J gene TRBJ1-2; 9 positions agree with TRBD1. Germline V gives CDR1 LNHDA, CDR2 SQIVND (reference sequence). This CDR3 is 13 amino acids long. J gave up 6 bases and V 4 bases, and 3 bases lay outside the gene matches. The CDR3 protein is CASSTQGADGYTF. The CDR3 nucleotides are TGTGCCAGTAGTACACAGGGGGCGGATGGCTACACCTTC.

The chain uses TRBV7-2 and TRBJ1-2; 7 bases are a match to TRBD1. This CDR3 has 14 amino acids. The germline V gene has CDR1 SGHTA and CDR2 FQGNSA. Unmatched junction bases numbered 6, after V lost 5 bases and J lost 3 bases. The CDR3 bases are TGTGCCAGCAGCCCAGGGGGGGACGACTATGGCTACACCTTC. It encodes CASSPGGDDYGYTF.

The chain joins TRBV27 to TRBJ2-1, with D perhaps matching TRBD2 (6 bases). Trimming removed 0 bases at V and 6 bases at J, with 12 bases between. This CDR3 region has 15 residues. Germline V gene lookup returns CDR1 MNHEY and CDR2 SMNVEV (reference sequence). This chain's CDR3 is CASSLSTSYLNEQFF. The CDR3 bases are TGTGCCAGCAGTTTATCGACTAGTTACCTCAATGAGCAGTTCTTC.

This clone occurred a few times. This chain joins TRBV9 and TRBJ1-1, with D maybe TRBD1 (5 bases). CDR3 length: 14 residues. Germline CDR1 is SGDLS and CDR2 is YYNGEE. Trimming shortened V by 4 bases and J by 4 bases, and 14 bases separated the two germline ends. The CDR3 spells CASSWGRAGTEAFF. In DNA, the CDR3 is TGTGCCAGCAGCTGGGGGAGGGCTGGCACTGAAGCTTTCTTT.

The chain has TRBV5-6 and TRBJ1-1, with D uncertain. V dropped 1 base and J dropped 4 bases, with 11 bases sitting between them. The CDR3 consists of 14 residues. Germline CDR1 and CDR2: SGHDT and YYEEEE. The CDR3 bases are TGTGCCAGCAGCTTGTATCGGGCGGGCACTGAAGCTTTCTTT. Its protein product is CASSLYRAGTEAFF.

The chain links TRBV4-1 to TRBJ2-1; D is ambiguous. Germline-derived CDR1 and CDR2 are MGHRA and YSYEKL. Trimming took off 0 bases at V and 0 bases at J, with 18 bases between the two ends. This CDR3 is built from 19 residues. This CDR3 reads CASSQESGEHFFSYNEQFF. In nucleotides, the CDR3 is TGCGCCAGCAGCCAAGAATCGGGCGAGCACTTTTTCTCCTACAATGAGCAGTTCTTC.

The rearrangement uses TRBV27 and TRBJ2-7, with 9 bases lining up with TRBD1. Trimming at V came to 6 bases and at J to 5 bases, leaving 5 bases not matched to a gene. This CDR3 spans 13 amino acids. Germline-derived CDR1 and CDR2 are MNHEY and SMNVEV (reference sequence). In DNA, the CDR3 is TGTGCCAGCAGCGTACAGGGGGCAAACGAGCAGTACTTC. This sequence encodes CASSVQGANEQYF.

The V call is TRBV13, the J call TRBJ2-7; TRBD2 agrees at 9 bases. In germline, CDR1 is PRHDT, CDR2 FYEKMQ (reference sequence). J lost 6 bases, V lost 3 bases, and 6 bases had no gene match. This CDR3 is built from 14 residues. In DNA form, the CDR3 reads TGTGCCAGCAGCTTCGGGGGTAGCGGGAGCGAGCAGTACTTC. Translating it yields CASSFGGSGSEQYF.

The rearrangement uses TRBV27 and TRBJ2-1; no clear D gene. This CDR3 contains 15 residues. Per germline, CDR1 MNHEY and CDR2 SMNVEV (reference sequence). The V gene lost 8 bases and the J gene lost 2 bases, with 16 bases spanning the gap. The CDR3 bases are TGTGCCAGCGTTGGCGGTGACTCCGCCTACAATGAGCAGTTCTTC. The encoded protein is CASVGGDSAYNEQFF.

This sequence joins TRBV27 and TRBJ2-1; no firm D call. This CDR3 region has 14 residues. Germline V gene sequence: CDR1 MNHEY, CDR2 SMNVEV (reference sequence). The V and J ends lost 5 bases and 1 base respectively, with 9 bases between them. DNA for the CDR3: TGTGCCAGCAGTCCCCAGGAGTCCTACAATGAGCAGTTCTTC. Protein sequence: CASSPQESYNEQFF.

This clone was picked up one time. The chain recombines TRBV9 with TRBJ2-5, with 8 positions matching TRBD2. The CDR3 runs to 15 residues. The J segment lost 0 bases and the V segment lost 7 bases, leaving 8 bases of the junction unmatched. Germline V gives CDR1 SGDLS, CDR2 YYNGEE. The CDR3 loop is CASGQALADQETQYF. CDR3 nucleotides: TGTGCCAGCGGCCAGGCACTAGCGGACCAAGAGACCCAGTACTTC.

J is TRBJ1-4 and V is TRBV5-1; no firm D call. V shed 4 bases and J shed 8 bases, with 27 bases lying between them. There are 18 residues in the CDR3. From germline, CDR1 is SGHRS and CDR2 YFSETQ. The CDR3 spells CASSPQTPAPSYLEKLFF. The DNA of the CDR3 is TGCGCCAGCAGCCCTCAGACTCCGGCGCCTAGTTACCTCGAAAAACTGTTTTTT.

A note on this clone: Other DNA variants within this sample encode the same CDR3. DNA of the CDR3: TGCGCCAGCAGCCCGGGACTTGCCTACGAGCAGTACTTC. It is translated as CASSPGLAYEQYF. The rearrangement joins TRBV4-1 to TRBJ2-7; TRBD2 might be the D (6 bases). V shed 4 bases and J shed 2 bases, with 9 bases lying between them. The CDR3 is 13 residues long. Looked up from germline, CDR1 is MGHRA and CDR2 is YSYEKL.

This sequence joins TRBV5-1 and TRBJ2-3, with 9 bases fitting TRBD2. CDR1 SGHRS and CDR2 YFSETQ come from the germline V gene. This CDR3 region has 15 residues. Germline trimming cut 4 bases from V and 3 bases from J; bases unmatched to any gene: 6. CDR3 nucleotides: TGCGCCAGCAGCGGTAGCGGGAGTCGGACAGATACGCAGTATTTT. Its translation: CASSGSGSRTDTQYF.